This T cell receptor beta chain comes out of a study of blood T cell repertoires in COVID-19. Looking at the study overall: There were acute and convalescent COVID-19 samples, and they came from the United States, Italy and Spain.

Produced via immunoSEQ multiplex PCR; TCRdb's table is partial and in-frame only. Of 170,000 or so clones listed, about four fifths are singletons. What was sequenced was peripheral blood. The sequence came from a man aged 65 to 79 with active or convalescent COVID-19.

This CDR3 is CASSQDPGGNYGYTF. The DNA of the CDR3 is TGCGCCAGCAGCCAAGATCCAGGGGGCAACTATGGCTACACCTTC. The chain joins TRBV4-3 to TRBJ1-2; TRBD1 aligns across 8 bases. Germline CDR1 LGHNA, CDR2 YSLEER. Trimming took 0 bases from V and 2 from J; bases not matched to a gene: 2. This CDR3 is built from 15 residues.